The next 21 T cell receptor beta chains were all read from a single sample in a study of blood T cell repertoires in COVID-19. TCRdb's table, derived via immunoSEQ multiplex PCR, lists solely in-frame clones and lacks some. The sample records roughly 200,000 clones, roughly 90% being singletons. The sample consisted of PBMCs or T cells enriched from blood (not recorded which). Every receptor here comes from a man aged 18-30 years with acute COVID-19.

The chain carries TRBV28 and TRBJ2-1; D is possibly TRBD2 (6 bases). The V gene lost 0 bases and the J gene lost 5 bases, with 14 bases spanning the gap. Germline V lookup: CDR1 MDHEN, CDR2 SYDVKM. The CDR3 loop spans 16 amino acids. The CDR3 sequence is CASSLWRGGKHNEQFF. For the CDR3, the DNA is TGTGCCAGCAGTTTATGGCGGGGTGGGAAACACAATGAGCAGTTCTTC.

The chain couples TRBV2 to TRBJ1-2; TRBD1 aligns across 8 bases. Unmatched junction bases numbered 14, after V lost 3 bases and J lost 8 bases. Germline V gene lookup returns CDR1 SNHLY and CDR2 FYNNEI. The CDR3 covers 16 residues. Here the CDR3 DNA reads TGTGCCAGCAGTGAGGGACAGGTTGTGGGAATGGTGGGCTACACCTTC. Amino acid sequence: CASSEGQVVGMVGYTF.

This CDR3 is CASSTSGSETQYF. CDR3 nucleotides: TGTGCCAGCAGCACCAGCGGGAGTGAGACCCAGTACTTC. The chain has TRBV5-4 and TRBJ2-5; TRBD2 matches 8 bases. The junction had 4 bases not matched to a gene; V was cut back by 4 bases and J by 5 bases. Germline V gene data show CDR1 as SGHNT and CDR2 as YYREEE (reference sequence). This CDR3 has 13 residues.

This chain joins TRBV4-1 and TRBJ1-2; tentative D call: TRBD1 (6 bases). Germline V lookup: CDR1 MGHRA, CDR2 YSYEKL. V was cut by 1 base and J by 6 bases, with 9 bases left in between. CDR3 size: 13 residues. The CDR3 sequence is CASSQVGADGYTF. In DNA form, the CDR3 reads TGCGCCAGCAGCCAAGTGGGGGCGGATGGCTACACCTTC.

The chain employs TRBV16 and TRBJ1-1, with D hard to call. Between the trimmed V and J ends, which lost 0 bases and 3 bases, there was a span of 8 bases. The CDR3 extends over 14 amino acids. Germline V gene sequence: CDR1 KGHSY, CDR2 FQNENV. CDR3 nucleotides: TGTGCCAGCAGCCAATCGGGTGGAGACACTGAAGCTTTCTTT. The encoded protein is CASSQSGGDTEAFF.

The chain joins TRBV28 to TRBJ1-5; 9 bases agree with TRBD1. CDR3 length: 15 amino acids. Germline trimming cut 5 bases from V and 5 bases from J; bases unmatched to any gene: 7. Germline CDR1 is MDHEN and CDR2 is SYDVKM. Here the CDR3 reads CASSKPDRGYQPQHF. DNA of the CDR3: TGTGCCAGCAGTAAACCTGACAGGGGGTATCAGCCCCAGCATTTT.

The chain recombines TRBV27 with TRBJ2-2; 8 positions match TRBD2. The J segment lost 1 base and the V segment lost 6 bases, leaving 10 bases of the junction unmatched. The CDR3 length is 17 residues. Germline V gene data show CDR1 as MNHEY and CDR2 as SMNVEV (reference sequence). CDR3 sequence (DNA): TGTGCCAGCAGCGCTAGCGGGTTCTGGGGGAACACCGGGGAGCTGTTTTTT. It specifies CASSASGFWGNTGELFF.

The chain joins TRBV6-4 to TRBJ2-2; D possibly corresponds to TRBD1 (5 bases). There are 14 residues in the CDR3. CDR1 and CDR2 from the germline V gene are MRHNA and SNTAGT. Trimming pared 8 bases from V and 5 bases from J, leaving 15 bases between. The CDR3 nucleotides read TGTGCCAGCCGGAGTTTCAAGGGGACCGGGGAGCTGTTTTTT. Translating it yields CASRSFKGTGELFF.

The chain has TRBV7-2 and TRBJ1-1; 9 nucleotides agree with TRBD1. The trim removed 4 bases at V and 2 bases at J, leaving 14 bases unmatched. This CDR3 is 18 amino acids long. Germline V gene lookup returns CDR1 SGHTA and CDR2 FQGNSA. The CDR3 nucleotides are TGTGCCAGCAGCTCAGGACTCCATGGACAGGGGCCCAACACTGAAGCTTTCTTT. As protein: CASSSGLHGQGPNTEAFF.

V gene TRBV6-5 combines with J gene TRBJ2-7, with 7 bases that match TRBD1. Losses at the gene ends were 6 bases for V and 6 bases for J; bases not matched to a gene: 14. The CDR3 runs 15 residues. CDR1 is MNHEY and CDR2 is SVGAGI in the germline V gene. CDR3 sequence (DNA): TGTGCCAGCAGCCCCCCTCACAGGGGAAAAAGCGAGCAGTACTTC. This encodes CASSPPHRGKSEQYF.

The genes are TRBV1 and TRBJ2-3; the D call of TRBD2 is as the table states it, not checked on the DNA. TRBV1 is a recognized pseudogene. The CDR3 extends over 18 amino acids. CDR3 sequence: CTSSQVAGDRLRTDTQYF. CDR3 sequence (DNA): TGCACCAGCAGCCAAGTGGCGGGAGACCGTCTCCGCACAGATACGCAGTATTTT.

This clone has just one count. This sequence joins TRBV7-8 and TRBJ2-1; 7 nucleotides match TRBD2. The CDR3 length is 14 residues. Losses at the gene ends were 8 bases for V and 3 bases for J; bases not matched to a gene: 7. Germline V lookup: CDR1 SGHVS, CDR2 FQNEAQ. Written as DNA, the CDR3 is TGTGCCAGCGGAACTAGCGTGGGCTACAATGAGCAGTTCTTC. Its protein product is CASGTSVGYNEQFF.

CDR3 residues: CASSQTSGTSTDTQYF. The CDR3 coding sequence is TGTGCCAGCAGTCAAACTAGCGGGACTAGCACAGATACGCAGTATTTT. This chain joins TRBV7-2 and TRBJ2-3; 10 bases line up with TRBD2. The CDR3 totals 16 residues. The germline gives CDR1 SGHTA, CDR2 FQGNSA. V gave up 6 bases and J gave up 0 bases; unmatched junction bases: 6.

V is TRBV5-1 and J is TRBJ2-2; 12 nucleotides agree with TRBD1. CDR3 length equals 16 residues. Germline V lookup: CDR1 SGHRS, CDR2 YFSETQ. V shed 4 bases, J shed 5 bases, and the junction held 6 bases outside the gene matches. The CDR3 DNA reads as TGCGCCAGCAGCGGGACAGGGGGCGCGTTAACCGGGGAGCTGTTTTTT. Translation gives CASSGTGGALTGELFF.

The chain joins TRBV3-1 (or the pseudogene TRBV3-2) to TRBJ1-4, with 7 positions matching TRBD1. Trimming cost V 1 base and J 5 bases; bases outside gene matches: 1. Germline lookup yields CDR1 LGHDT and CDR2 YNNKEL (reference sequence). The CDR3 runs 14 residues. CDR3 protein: CASSQGTGNEKLFF. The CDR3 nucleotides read TGTGCCAGCAGCCAAGGGACAGGCAATGAAAAACTGTTTTTT.

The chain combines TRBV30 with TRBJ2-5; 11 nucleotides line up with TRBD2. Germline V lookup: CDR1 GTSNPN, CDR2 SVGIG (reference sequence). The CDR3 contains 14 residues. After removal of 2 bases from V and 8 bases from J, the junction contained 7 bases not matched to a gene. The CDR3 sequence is CAWSILAGAGTQYF. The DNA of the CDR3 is TGTGCCTGGAGTATACTAGCGGGGGCCGGAACCCAGTACTTC. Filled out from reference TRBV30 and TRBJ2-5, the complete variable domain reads SQTIHQWPATLVQPVGSPLSLECTVEGTSNPNLYWYRQAAGRGLQLLFYSVGIGQISSEVPQNLSASRPQDRQFILSSKKLLLSDSGFYLCAWSILAGAGTQYFGPGTRLLVL.

This CDR3 is CASSLGNTGTGEGYTF. The DNA of the CDR3 is TGCGCCAGCAGCTTGGGGAATACCGGGACAGGGGAGGGCTACACCTTC. The V call is TRBV5-1, the J call TRBJ1-2, with TRBD1 matching 10 bases. With 0 bases clipped from V and 8 bases from J, the junction kept 10 bases outside the gene matches. The CDR3 sequence is 16 residues long. Germline V gene data show CDR1 as SGHRS and CDR2 as YFSETQ.

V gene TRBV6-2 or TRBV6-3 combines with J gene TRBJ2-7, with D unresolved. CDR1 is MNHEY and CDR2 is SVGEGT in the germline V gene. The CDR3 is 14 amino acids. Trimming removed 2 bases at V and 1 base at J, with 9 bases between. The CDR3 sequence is CASSYGRGSYEQYF. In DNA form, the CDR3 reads TGTGCCAGCAGTTACGGTAGAGGTTCCTACGAGCAGTACTTC.

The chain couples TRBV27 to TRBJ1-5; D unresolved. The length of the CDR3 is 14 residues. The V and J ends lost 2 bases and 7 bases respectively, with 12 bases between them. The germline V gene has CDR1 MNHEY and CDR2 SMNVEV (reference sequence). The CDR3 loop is CASSLGGAQQPQHF. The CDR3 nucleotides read TGTGCCAGCAGTTTAGGAGGCGCGCAGCAGCCCCAGCATTTT.

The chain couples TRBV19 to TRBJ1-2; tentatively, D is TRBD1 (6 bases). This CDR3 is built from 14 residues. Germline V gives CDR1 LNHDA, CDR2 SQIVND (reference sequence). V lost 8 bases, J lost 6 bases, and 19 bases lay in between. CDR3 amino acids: CASRPRGGIHGYTF. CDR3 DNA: TGTGCCAGTCGACCCCGAGGGGGTATCCATGGCTACACCTTC.

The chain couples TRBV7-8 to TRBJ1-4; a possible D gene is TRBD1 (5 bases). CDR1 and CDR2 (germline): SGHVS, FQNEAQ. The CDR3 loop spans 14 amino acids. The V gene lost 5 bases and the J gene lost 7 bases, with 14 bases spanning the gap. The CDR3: CASSHTGGGEKLFF. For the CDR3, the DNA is TGTGCCAGCAGCCATACGGGGGGTGGTGAAAAACTGTTTTTT.